The 25 T cell receptor beta chains in this list originate from one sample, sequenced in a study of CD8 T cells in Susac syndrome. Roughly 0.45 to 1 ug RNA was reverse transcribed with random hexamers. A single record per CDR3 protein comes from TCRdb applying MiXCR to the immunoSEQ multiplex PCR reads. Here the sample spans some 90,000 distinct CDR3 sequences, over 85% being singletons. Sequencing was done on a sample of CD8+ T cells from PBMCs. These receptor sequences come from a human donor in good health.

The J gene is TRBJ1-6, the V gene TRBV13, with 12 nucleotides matching TRBD1. Germline loops: CDR1 PRHDT, CDR2 FYEKMQ (reference sequence). J lost 7 bases, V lost 7 bases, and 5 bases had no gene match. The CDR3 length is 15 residues. The CDR3 region is CASTSGTGGNSPLHF. The CDR3 region has the DNA TGTGCCAGCACTTCCGGGACAGGGGGCAATTCACCCCTCCACTTT.

The V and J genes are TRBV12-3 or TRBV12-4 and TRBJ2-7, with TRBD1 identical over 7 bases. The J segment lost 2 bases and the V segment lost 0 bases, leaving 7 bases of the junction unmatched. The CDR3 sequence is 16 residues long. DNA for the CDR3: TGTGCCAGCAGTTTAGCGGAGTACACAGGGGCCTACGAGCAGTACTTC. It codes for CASSLAEYTGAYEQYF.

This rearrangement joins TRBV9 to TRBJ2-5; D may be TRBD2 (6 bases). Germline lookup yields CDR1 SGDLS and CDR2 YYNGEE. The CDR3 extends over 17 amino acids. V was trimmed by 3 bases and J by 2 bases, leaving 20 bases between them. The CDR3 loop is CASSDYPNGGGQETQYF. CDR3 coding DNA: TGTGCCAGCAGCGACTACCCGAACGGGGGAGGTCAAGAGACCCAGTACTTC.

This chain links TRBV5-1 with TRBJ1-1; D is undetermined. From germline, CDR1 is SGHRS and CDR2 YFSETQ. Trimming took 4 bases from V and 7 from J, leaving 17 bases between them. The CDR3 has 14 amino acids. The CDR3 DNA reads as TGCGCCAGCAGCCTCTACCGGGCCCTAGATGAAGCTTTCTTT. Its protein product is CASSLYRALDEAFF.

V gene TRBV4-1 combines with J gene TRBJ2-7; 11 bases are a match to TRBD1. With V trimmed by 4 bases and J by 6 bases, 8 bases remained unmatched. CDR3 size: 15 residues. CDR1 MGHRA and CDR2 YSYEKL come from the germline V gene. The CDR3 reads CASSPGGTGGGEQYF. CDR3 bases: TGCGCCAGCAGCCCAGGAGGGACAGGGGGGGGCGAGCAGTACTTC.

This clonotype was seen just once. V and J are TRBV25-1 and TRBJ2-5; D may be TRBD1 (6 bases). The CDR3 sequence is 15 residues long. V lost 3 bases and J lost 1, with 12 bases in between. CDR1 and CDR2 from the germline V gene are MGHDK and SYGVNS. The CDR3, as DNA: TGTGCCAGCAGTGAGCCGACAGGAATCCAAGAGACCCAGTACTTC. It codes for CASSEPTGIQETQYF.

This chain uses TRBV12-3 or TRBV12-4 with TRBJ2-2; possibly TRBD2 for D (5 bases). V lost 6 bases, J lost 1 base, and 12 bases lay in between. CDR3 length: 15 amino acids. CDR3 region: CASSVGELNTGELFF. For the CDR3, the DNA is TGTGCCAGCAGCGTCGGGGAGCTGAACACCGGGGAGCTGTTTTTT.

This chain uses TRBV7-2 with TRBJ2-5; 14 bases map to TRBD2. With V trimmed by 5 bases and J by 4 bases, 6 bases remained unmatched. This CDR3 contains 16 residues. Germline V gene sequence: CDR1 SGHTA, CDR2 FQGNSA. CDR3: CASSPWTSGGRETQYF. Written as DNA, the CDR3 is TGTGCCAGCAGCCCGTGGACTAGCGGGGGGAGAGAGACCCAGTACTTC.

V gene TRBV7-9 combines with J gene TRBJ1-1, with 7 positions matching TRBD1. The CDR3 is 11 amino acids. Germline V CDR1 and CDR2: SEHNR, FQNEAQ (reference sequence). Trimming at V came to 5 bases and at J to 12 bases, leaving 6 bases not matched to a gene. As DNA, the CDR3 is TGTGCCAGCAGCATCAACAGGGGAACTTTCTTT. Amino acid sequence: CASSINRGTFF.

The CDR3 DNA is TGTGCCAGCAGCTTGGAAATACCGGGACAGGGGGCGGTATCGTCTAGTGAAAAACTGTTTTTT. Translation gives CASSLEIPGQGAVSSSEKLFF. The chain is built from TRBV5-6 and TRBJ1-4; 12 bases line up with TRBD1. With 0 bases clipped from V and 7 bases from J, the junction kept 19 bases outside the gene matches. This CDR3 is 21 amino acids long. Germline CDR1 reads SGHDT; CDR2 reads YYEEEE. Filled out from reference TRBV5-6 and TRBJ1-4, the complete variable domain reads DAGVTQSPTHLIKTRGQQVTLRCSPKSGHDTVSWYQQALGQGPQFIFQYYEEEERQRGNFPDRFSGHQFPNYSSELNVNALLLGDSALYLCASSLEIPGQGAVSSSEKLFFGSGTQLSVL.

J is TRBJ1-2 and V is TRBV21-1. TRBV21-1 is labeled a pseudogene. The CDR3 is made up of 16 amino acids. The CDR3 DNA is TGTGCCAGCACCGATATAACACCGGATCGTAACTATGGCTACACCTTC. It yields the protein CASTDITPDRNYGYTF.

The chain joins TRBV6-5 to TRBJ2-7, with a possible D match to TRBD2 (6 bases). Germline CDR1 reads MNHEY; CDR2 reads SVGAGI. Deletions cut 8 bases from V and 7 bases from J, with 24 bases between. The CDR3 has 15 residues. DNA for the CDR3: TGTGCCAGCCGAGCCTCCGGGGGAACGACGGGAGAGCAGTACTTC. It is translated as CASRASGGTTGEQYF.

V gene TRBV5-1 combines with J gene TRBJ1-2, with D uncertain. This CDR3 region has 12 residues. The germline gives CDR1 SGHRS, CDR2 YFSETQ. V dropped 7 bases and J dropped 0 bases, with 7 bases sitting between them. The DNA for the CDR3 is TGCGCCAGCCAAGGGCCTAACTATGGCTACACCTTC. Translating it yields CASQGPNYGYTF.

V is TRBV30 and J is TRBJ2-1; D not certain. Trimming pared 0 bases from V and 7 bases from J, leaving 4 bases between. CDR1 and CDR2 (germline): GTSNPN, SVGIG (reference sequence). CDR3 length: 11 residues. DNA for the CDR3: TGTGCCTGGAGTGTGGGAAATGAGCAGTTCTTC. This codes for CAWSVGNEQFF.

The J gene is TRBJ2-2, the V gene TRBV19; 8 positions agree with TRBD2. CDR1 is LNHDA and CDR2 is SQIVND in the germline V gene (reference sequence). This CDR3 is built from 16 residues. With 5 bases clipped from V and 7 bases from J, the junction kept 12 bases outside the gene matches. The CDR3 here is CASSDSGTRYDGELFF. CDR3 nucleotide sequence: TGTGCCAGTAGTGACTCCGGGACTAGATATGACGGGGAGCTGTTTTTT.

V usage is TRBV6-1 and J usage is TRBJ1-5; 9 positions agree with TRBD1. The CDR3 totals 14 residues. The J segment lost 3 bases and the V segment lost 11 bases, leaving 8 bases of the junction unmatched. Germline CDR1 MNHNS, CDR2 SASEGT. The CDR3, as DNA: TGTGCCGAGAGCAGGGACAGGGACAATCAGCCCCAGCATTTT. Translated, it gives CAESRDRDNQPQHF.

This chain connects TRBV29-1 to TRBJ1-2; D not resolved. The CDR3 runs to 11 residues. Trimming removed 0 bases at V and 8 bases at J, with 7 bases between. Per germline, CDR1 SQVTM and CDR2 ANQGSEA. CDR3 protein: CSVEDSGGYTF. CDR3 in DNA: TGCAGCGTTGAAGATAGTGGCGGCTACACCTTC. Combining the CDR3 with reference TRBV29-1 and TRBJ1-2 gives the whole variable domain SAVISQKPSRDICQRGTSLTIQCQVDSQVTMMFWYRQQPGQSLTLIATANQGSEATYESGFVIDKFPISRPNLTFSTLTVSNMSPEDSSIYLCSVEDSGGYTFGSGTRLTVV.

The V and J genes are TRBV29-1 and TRBJ2-2; D perhaps matches TRBD2 (6 bases). Per the germline V gene, CDR1 is SQVTM and CDR2 is ANQGSEA. The CDR3 loop spans 13 amino acids. V was cut by 6 bases and J by 1 base, with 9 bases left in between. The CDR3 loop is CSVGGLNTGELFF. CDR3 DNA sequence: TGCAGCGTGGGGGGACTGAACACCGGGGAGCTGTTTTTT.

CDR3 nucleotide sequence: TGTGCCAGCAGTTTATATGATTTGGGGGGACAGGGTGGCACCGGGGAGCTGTTTTTT. Its translation is CASSLYDLGGQGGTGELFF. V is TRBV27 and J is TRBJ2-2; 9 nucleotides line up with TRBD1. Germline V gives CDR1 MNHEY, CDR2 SMNVEV (reference sequence). V trimming: 1 base; J trimming: 4 bases; junction bases outside the gene matches: 13. This CDR3 spans 19 amino acids.

The chain employs TRBV12-3 or TRBV12-4 and TRBJ1-2; no clear D. The V and J ends lost 2 bases and 6 bases respectively, with 10 bases between them. The CDR3 spans 13 residues. The CDR3 region has the DNA TGTGCCAGCAGTTTAAGGGCAGACGATGGCTACACCTTC. It yields the protein CASSLRADDGYTF.

Here the CDR3 reads CASSESAGGYEQYF. CDR3 nucleotides: TGCGCCAGCAGTGAGTCGGCGGGCGGGTACGAGCAGTACTTC. The V call is TRBV10-2, the J call TRBJ2-7; D is perhaps TRBD2 (5 bases). Trimming removed 0 bases from V and 4 bases from J, with 10 bases in between. CDR3 length: 14 residues. Germline loops: CDR1 WSHSY, CDR2 SAAADI.

The chain couples TRBV27 to TRBJ2-3; a possible D gene is TRBD2 (6 bases). The CDR3 has 16 residues. Between the trimmed V and J ends, which lost 4 bases and 0 bases, there was a span of 14 bases. Germline lookup yields CDR1 MNHEY and CDR2 SMNVEV (reference sequence). In DNA, the CDR3 is TGTGCCAGCAGTTCCCCCCAGGGACTTAGCACAGATACGCAGTATTTT. This encodes CASSSPQGLSTDTQYF.

J is TRBJ2-7 and V is TRBV27, with 9 bases lining up with TRBD1. V lost 8 bases to trimming and J lost 3 bases; unmatched junction nucleotides: 2. The CDR3 contains 12 residues. The germline gives CDR1 MNHEY, CDR2 SMNVEV (reference sequence). CDR3 residues: CASSTGGYEQYF. In DNA, the CDR3 is TGTGCCAGCTCGACAGGGGGCTACGAGCAGTACTTC.

The V call is TRBV20-1, the J call TRBJ1-1; 8 nucleotides match TRBD1. Trimming cost V 2 bases and J 0 bases; bases outside gene matches: 5. The CDR3 has 15 residues. Germline CDR1 is DFQATT and CDR2 is SNEGSKA (reference sequence). The CDR3 DNA reads as TGCAGTGCTAGACCGGCGGACAGGGTGAACACTGAAGCTTTCTTT. It translates to CSARPADRVNTEAFF.

This chain uses TRBV29-1 with TRBJ2-1, with D perhaps TRBD2 (5 bases). Germline V CDR1 and CDR2: SQVTM, ANQGSEA. With 6 bases removed from V and 6 bases from J, the gap between germline ends came to 12 bases. The CDR3 length is 12 residues. The CDR3 loop is CSVWEAVNEQFF. In DNA form, the CDR3 reads TGCAGCGTCTGGGAAGCGGTCAATGAGCAGTTCTTC.